This T cell receptor beta chain is from a study of T cells after yellow fever vaccination. TCRdb independently ran MiXCR on the 5' RACE reads; one entry per CDR3 protein. The sample lists more than 55,000 distinct CDR3 sequences, 6% to 7.5% occurring once. This clonotype appeared many times. The germline V gene encodes CDR1 MDHEN and CDR2 SYDVKM. The length of the CDR3 is 16 residues. V was clipped by 2 bases and J by 0 bases; unmatched bases: 3. The receptor was isolated from a man younger than 40 who received the YFV17D yellow fever vaccine. This specimen was CD8+ T cells sorted from PBMCs, taken 15 days after the yellow fever booster vaccination. The chain has TRBV28 and TRBJ2-5; TRBD2 matches 10 bases. The CDR3 loop is CASSLVGLADQETQYF. CDR3 sequence (DNA): TGTGCCAGCAGTTTAGTTGGACTAGCGGACCAAGAGACCCAGTACTTC.